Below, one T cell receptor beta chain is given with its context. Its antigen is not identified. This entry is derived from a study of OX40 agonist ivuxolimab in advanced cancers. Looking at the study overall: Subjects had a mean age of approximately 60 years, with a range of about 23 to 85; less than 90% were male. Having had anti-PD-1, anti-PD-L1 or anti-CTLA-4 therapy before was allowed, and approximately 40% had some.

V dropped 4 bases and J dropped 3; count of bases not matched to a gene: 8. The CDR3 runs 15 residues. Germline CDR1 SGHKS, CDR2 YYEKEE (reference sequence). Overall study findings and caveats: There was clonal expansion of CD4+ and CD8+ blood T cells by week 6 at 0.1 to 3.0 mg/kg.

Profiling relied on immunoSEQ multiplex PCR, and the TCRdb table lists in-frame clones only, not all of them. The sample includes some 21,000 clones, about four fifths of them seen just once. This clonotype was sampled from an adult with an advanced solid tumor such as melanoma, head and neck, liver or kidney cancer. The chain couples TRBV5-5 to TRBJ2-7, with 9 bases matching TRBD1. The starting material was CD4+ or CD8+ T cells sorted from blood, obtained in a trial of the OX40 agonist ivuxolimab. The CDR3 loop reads CASSAAGTGIYEQYF. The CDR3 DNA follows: TGTGCCAGCAGCGCCGCCGGGACAGGGATCTACGAGCAGTACTTC.